This T cell receptor beta chain was profiled in a study of response to subunit inactivated influenza vaccine. MiXCR, applied by TCRdb to the RT-PCR reads, yields one record per CDR3 protein. Among some 550,000 distinct CDR3 sequences, roughly 25% were seen once, and the ten largest hold about 3%. The CDR3 extends over 14 amino acids. The V gene's germline CDR1 is SGHTA and CDR2 FQGNSA. The V and J ends lost 5 bases and 3 bases respectively, with 11 bases between them. These data also featured in a second study, about T cells expressing NK-cell markers. That paper adds: Production of TCR beta cDNA relied on 5'RACE template switching with UMIs.

The sample consisted of CD4+ T cells sorted from PBMCs, taken roughly 13 days after vaccination. This chain connects TRBV7-2 to TRBJ2-1; D might be TRBD1 (5 bases). The clonotype comes from a man in his fifties or sixties who received an inactivated influenza vaccine. The CDR3 loop is CASSRPGFYNEQFF. CDR3 nucleotide sequence: TGTGCCAGCAGCCGGCCAGGGTTCTACAATGAGCAGTTCTTC.